This TCR beta chain was identified in a study of blood T cells in healthy people across ages. Study findings and constraints: Both higher diversity and more naive CD4+ cells marked long-lived donors when set against aged donors. Per million T cells, TCR beta diversity dropped about linearly as age rose. A strong correlation between TCR beta diversity and naive T cell percentage was seen.

CDR1 MGHRA and CDR2 YSYEKL come from the germline V gene. CDR3 length: 13 amino acids. Worth noting for this clonotype: Its antigen is undetermined.

Then a second PCR, running roughly 7 to 11 cycles, was carried out with a sample-barcoded 5' primer and a J-beta primer mix. MiXCR, run by TCRdb on the 5' RACE reads, gives a single entry per CDR3 protein. Among 1,300,000 or so distinct CDR3 sequences listed, around 59% were seen once. The TCR originated in a man aged 18 to 35 in good health. Input material: blood. The chain joins TRBV4-1 to TRBJ2-7, with D possibly TRBD2 on 5 matching bases. The assigned J gene may be wrong: the sequence end matches TRBJ2-5 better. CDR3 protein: CASSQVPGVTQYF. DNA of the CDR3: TGCGCCAGCAGCCAAGTCCCCGGGGTGACCCAGTACTTC.